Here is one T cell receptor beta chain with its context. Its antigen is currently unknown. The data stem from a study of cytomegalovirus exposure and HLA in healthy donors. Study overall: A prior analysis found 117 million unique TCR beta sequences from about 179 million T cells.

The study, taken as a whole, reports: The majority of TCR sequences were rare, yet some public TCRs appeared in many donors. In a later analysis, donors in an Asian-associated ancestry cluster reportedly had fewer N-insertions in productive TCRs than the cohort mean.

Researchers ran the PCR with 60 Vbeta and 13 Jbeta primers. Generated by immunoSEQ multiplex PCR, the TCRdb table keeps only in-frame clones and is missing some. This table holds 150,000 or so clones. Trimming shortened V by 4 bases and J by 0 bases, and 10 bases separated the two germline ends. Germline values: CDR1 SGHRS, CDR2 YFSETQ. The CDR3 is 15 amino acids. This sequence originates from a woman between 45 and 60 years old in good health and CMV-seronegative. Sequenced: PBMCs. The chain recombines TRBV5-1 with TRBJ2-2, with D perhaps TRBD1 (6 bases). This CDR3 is CASSKGESNTGELFF. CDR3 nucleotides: TGCGCCAGCAGCAAGGGGGAATCGAACACCGGGGAGCTGTTTTTT. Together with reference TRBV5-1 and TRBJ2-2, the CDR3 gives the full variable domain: KAGVTQTPRYLIKTRGQQVTLSCSPISGHRSVSWYQQTPGQGLQFLFEYFSETQRNKGNFPGRFSGRQFSNSRSEMNVSTLELGDSALYLCASSKGESNTGELFFGEGSRLTVL.